These 10 T cell receptor beta chains were sequenced from one sample in a study of radiotherapy plus CTLA-4 blockade in lung cancer. Assay: immunoSEQ multiplex PCR; the TCRdb copy retains only in-frame clones and omits some. The sample has tens of thousands of clones; about 77% are singletons. Sample: peripheral blood, taken from a patient treated with radiotherapy plus ipilimumab. These receptors were obtained from a human donor with non-small cell lung cancer that progressed on radiotherapy plus ipilimumab.

The chain links TRBV29-1 to TRBJ1-2; D is perhaps TRBD1 (5 bases). Trimming shortened V by 6 bases and J by 8 bases, and 19 bases separated the two germline ends. Germline V gene data show CDR1 as SQVTM and CDR2 as ANQGSEA. The CDR3 is 13 amino acids. This CDR3 reads CSVDLRVSGGYTF. CDR3 coding DNA: TGCAGCGTAGATCTCAGGGTCTCGGGAGGCTACACCTTC.

This clone was seen only a few times. The chain has TRBV6-1 and TRBJ1-2; D is unclear. The CDR3 extends over 13 amino acids. Looked up from germline, CDR1 is MNHNS and CDR2 is SASEGT. V lost 5 bases and J 8 bases, leaving 15 bases between the germline ends. The CDR3 region is CASSYPGFEGYTF. CDR3 nucleotides: TGTGCCAGCAGTTATCCGGGATTCGAGGGCTACACCTTC.

CDR3 sequence (DNA): TGTGCCAGCAGCTTAGGGCCGGGGAACACTGAAGCTTTCTTT. This encodes CASSLGPGNTEAFF. This sequence joins TRBV7-8 and TRBJ1-1; D is uncertain. V shed 1 base and J shed 1 base, with 7 bases lying between them. The CDR3 is 14 amino acids. Per the germline V gene, CDR1 is SGHVS and CDR2 is FQNEAQ. Combining the CDR3 with reference TRBV7-8 and TRBJ1-1 gives the whole variable domain GAGVSQSPRYKVAKRGQDVALRCDPISGHVSLFWYQQALGQGPEFLTYFQNEAQLDKSGLPSDRFFAERPEGSVSTLKIQRTQQEDSAVYLCASSLGPGNTEAFFGQGTRLTVV.

This clone was observed a handful of times. The chain combines TRBV6-5 with TRBJ2-7; D might be TRBD1 (6 bases). Germline CDR1 reads MNHEY; CDR2 reads SVGAGI. The V and J ends lost 4 bases and 5 bases respectively, with 12 bases between them. This CDR3 is built from 13 residues. The CDR3 bases are TGTGCCAGCAGTTTGGGGGCGAGAAACGAGCAGTACTTC. This translates into CASSLGARNEQYF.

This clone was observed a single time. V usage is TRBV7-2 and J usage is TRBJ2-2; D gene unclear. Looked up from germline, CDR1 is SGHTA and CDR2 is FQGNSA. Trimming removed 5 bases from V and 4 bases from J, with 8 bases in between. The CDR3 sequence is 13 residues long. CDR3 amino acids: CASSLIGTGELFF. Written as DNA, the CDR3 is TGTGCCAGCAGCCTTATCGGCACCGGGGAGCTGTTTTTT.

The V gene is TRBV18, the J gene TRBJ2-3; D remains ambiguous. The CDR3 consists of 16 residues. Trimming shortened V by 3 bases and J by 2 bases, and 15 bases separated the two germline ends. CDR1 KGHSH and CDR2 LQKENI come from the germline V gene. The CDR3 DNA reads as TGTGCCAGCTCACCTACCTCACACGATAACACAGATACGCAGTATTTT. Residues: CASSPTSHDNTDTQYF. The full variable domain, its missing parts supplied by reference TRBV18 and TRBJ2-3, is NAGVMQNPRHLVRRRGQEARLRCSPMKGHSHVYWYRQLPEEGLKFMVYLQKENIIDESGMPKERFSAEFPKEGPSILRIQQVVRGDSAAYFCASSPTSHDNTDTQYFGPGTRLTVL.

The chain recombines TRBV7-3 with TRBJ2-1; 12 positions agree with TRBD2. V lost 3 bases to trimming and J lost 0 bases; unmatched junction nucleotides: 3. The CDR3 runs 17 residues. Germline CDR1 SGHTA, CDR2 FQGTGA. CDR3 sequence reads: CASSFGLAGSSYNEQFF. DNA for the CDR3: TGTGCCAGCAGCTTCGGACTAGCGGGGAGCTCCTACAATGAGCAGTTCTTC.

The J gene is TRBJ2-7, the V gene TRBV2, with D unresolved. The CDR3 is made up of 12 amino acids. The V end was cut by 3 bases, the J end by 3 bases, with 6 bases between. From germline, CDR1 is SNHLY and CDR2 FYNNEI. CDR3 residues: CASSEKGYEQYF. DNA for the CDR3: TGTGCCAGCAGTGAGAAGGGCTACGAGCAGTACTTC.

The chain couples TRBV28 to TRBJ2-7, with D unresolved. V lost 8 bases, J lost 2 bases, and 13 bases lay in between. Germline V lookup: CDR1 MDHEN, CDR2 SYDVKM. The CDR3 is 13 residues long. Written as DNA, the CDR3 is TGTGCCAGCTCCGAAGGCTTTACCTACGAGCAGTACTTC. Encoded protein: CASSEGFTYEQYF.

The chain is built from TRBV28 and TRBJ2-7; TRBD1 matches 11 bases. The CDR3 has 19 residues. Germline-derived CDR1 and CDR2 are MDHEN and SYDVKM. The V segment lost 4 bases and the J segment 0 bases; nucleotides outside the gene matches: 14. CDR3 loop: CASSYPADRGLSISYEQYF. The CDR3 bases are TGTGCCAGCAGTTATCCAGCGGACAGGGGGCTTTCCATCTCCTACGAGCAGTACTTC.